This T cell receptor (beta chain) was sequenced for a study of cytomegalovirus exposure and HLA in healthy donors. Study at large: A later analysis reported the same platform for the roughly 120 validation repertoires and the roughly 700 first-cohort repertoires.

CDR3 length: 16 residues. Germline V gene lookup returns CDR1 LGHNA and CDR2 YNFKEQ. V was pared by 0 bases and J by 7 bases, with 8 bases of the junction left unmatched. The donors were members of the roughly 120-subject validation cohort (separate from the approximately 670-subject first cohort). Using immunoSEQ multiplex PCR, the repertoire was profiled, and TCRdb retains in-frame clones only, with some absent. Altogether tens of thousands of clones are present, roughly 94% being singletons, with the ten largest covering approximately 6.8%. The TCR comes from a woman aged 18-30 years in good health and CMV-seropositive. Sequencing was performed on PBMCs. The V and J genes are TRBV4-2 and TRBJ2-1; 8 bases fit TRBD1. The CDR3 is CASSQEVGTGNNEQFF. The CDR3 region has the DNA TGTGCCAGCAGCCAAGAGGTAGGGACAGGTAATAATGAGCAGTTCTTC.